These 21 T cell receptor beta chains came from one sample sequenced in a study of shared clonotypes between healthy human individuals. Generated by immunoSEQ multiplex PCR, the TCRdb table keeps only in-frame clones and is missing some. The data contain approximately 940,000 clones, 60% to 85% of them seen just once; the ten biggest clones take up about 1.5%. The source material was memory CD4+ T cells sorted from blood. As for subset: CD45RA-negative fraction. The receptors were sampled from a man aged 18-30 years in good health.

The chain combines TRBV5-4 with TRBJ2-6; TRBD1 might be the D (6 bases). Per germline, CDR1 SGHNT and CDR2 YYREEE (reference sequence). With 6 bases removed from V and 5 bases from J, the gap between germline ends came to 12 bases. The CDR3 runs to 14 residues. CDR3 sequence reads: CASTTGLRANVLTF. Here the CDR3 DNA reads TGTGCCAGCACCACAGGGTTGAGGGCCAACGTCCTGACTTTC.

V is TRBV5-1 and J is TRBJ1-2, with 8 nucleotides matching TRBD1. The CDR3 is made up of 13 amino acids. Per the germline V gene, CDR1 is SGHRS and CDR2 is YFSETQ. Trimming at V came to 4 bases and at J to 6 bases, leaving 5 bases not matched to a gene. The CDR3 region is CASSRTGFDGYTF. CDR3 nucleotides: TGCGCCAGCAGCCGGACAGGGTTCGATGGCTACACCTTC.

This clone was detected only a few times. This rearrangement joins TRBV19 to TRBJ1-6; a weak D match, TRBD1 (6 bases). The CDR3 extends over 13 amino acids. The V end was cut by 10 bases, the J end by 8 bases, with 15 bases between. Germline V gene lookup returns CDR1 LNHDA and CDR2 SQIVND (reference sequence). CDR3 DNA: TGTGCCACGAGGGGACACCGAGATTCACCCCTCCACTTT. As protein: CATRGHRDSPLHF.

The chain links TRBV4-1 to TRBJ2-1; 11 bases are a match to TRBD2. The CDR3 covers 15 residues. Germline V CDR1 and CDR2: MGHRA, YSYEKL. V shed 8 bases, J shed 5 bases, and the junction held 8 bases outside the gene matches. CDR3: CASGTGTSGNNEQFF. CDR3 bases: TGCGCCAGCGGTACAGGGACTAGCGGCAACAATGAGCAGTTCTTC.

The chain has TRBV30 and TRBJ2-7, with D possibly TRBD1 on 6 matching bases. Trimming took off 2 bases at V and 4 bases at J, with 21 bases between the two ends. CDR1 and CDR2 (germline): GTSNPN, SVGIG (reference sequence). The CDR3 is made up of 16 amino acids. CDR3 loop: CAWSPPGTLKGYEQYF. In nucleotides, the CDR3 is TGTGCCTGGAGTCCTCCCGGGACATTAAAGGGTTACGAGCAGTACTTC.

This clone was detected a few times. This sample includes further DNA sequences coding for the same CDR3. This chain uses TRBV15 with TRBJ1-5; D not resolved. This CDR3 has 15 residues. V was cut by 0 bases and J by 2 bases, with 8 bases left in between. CDR1 and CDR2 from the germline V gene are LNHNV and YYDKDF (reference sequence). The CDR3 spells CATSRDGRGNQPQHF. CDR3 bases: TGTGCCACCAGCAGAGATGGGAGGGGCAATCAGCCCCAGCATTTT.

Concerning this clone: At one of its ends the junction is not consistent with the germline gene, which may arise from a read error. The rearrangement joins TRBV2 to TRBJ1-5, with a weak D call TRBD1 (5 bases). CDR1 and CDR2 from the germline V gene are SNHLY and FYNNEI. This CDR3 contains 13 residues. The DNA for the CDR3 is TGTGCCAGCAGTGAAAAAGAGGGACGGCCAAAGGATTTT. Translated, it gives CASSEKEGRPKDF.

The chain has TRBV6-1 and TRBJ2-7, with no clear D. This CDR3 is 11 amino acids long. Germline CDR1 is MNHNS and CDR2 is SASEGT. Deletions cut 2 bases from V and 6 bases from J, with 5 bases between. The CDR3 loop reads CASSEISEQYF. The CDR3 DNA follows: TGTGCCAGCAGTGAAATTAGCGAGCAGTACTTC.

This chain connects TRBV4-2 to TRBJ2-3; 10 nucleotides line up with TRBD2. The V gene's germline CDR1 is LGHNA and CDR2 YNFKEQ. The CDR3 has 16 amino acids. The ends lost 1 base at V and 5 bases at J; junction bases unmatched: 6. The CDR3 sequence is CASSQGWTSGQDTQYF. The CDR3, as DNA: TGTGCCAGCAGCCAAGGCTGGACTAGCGGCCAAGATACGCAGTATTTT.

The chain is built from TRBV5-1 and TRBJ2-7; TRBD2 aligns across 16 bases. The CDR3 covers 17 residues. CDR1 SGHRS and CDR2 YFSETQ come from the germline V gene. The J segment lost 0 bases and the V segment lost 3 bases, leaving 3 bases of the junction unmatched. The DNA of the CDR3 is TGCGCCAGCAGCTCGGGACTAGCGGGAGGGCCCTCCTACGAGCAGTACTTC. Translating gives CASSSGLAGGPSYEQYF.

The J gene is TRBJ2-5, the V gene TRBV11-2; 9 nucleotides align to TRBD1. The CDR3 is 15 amino acids. Germline V gene sequence: CDR1 SGHAT, CDR2 FQNNGV. J gave up 4 bases and V 1 base, and 4 bases lay outside the gene matches. DNA of the CDR3: TGTGCCAGCAGCTTAGTGACAGGGGGTCTAGAGACCCAGTACTTC. Translated: CASSLVTGGLETQYF.

As regards this clone: The junction departs from the called germline gene at one end, perhaps through a read error. V is TRBV5-1 and J is TRBJ2-7, with 8 nucleotides matching TRBD1. Germline-derived CDR1 and CDR2 are SGHRS and YFSETQ. This CDR3 spans 14 amino acids. The CDR3 DNA follows: TGCGCCAGCAGCCCCAGACAGGGGTCCTTCGAGCAGTACTTC. It translates to CASSPRQGSFEQYF.

This chain links TRBV7-2 with TRBJ1-1; D gene uncertain. Germline loops: CDR1 SGHTA, CDR2 FQGNSA. The CDR3 has 12 amino acids. The V and J ends lost 3 bases and 1 base respectively, with 3 bases between them. The CDR3 reads CASSLSNTEAFF. Written as DNA, the CDR3 is TGTGCCAGCAGCTTGTCGAACACTGAAGCTTTCTTT.

The gene calls are TRBV7-6 and TRBJ2-7; possible D gene TRBD2, 5 bases. The germline gives CDR1 SGHVS, CDR2 FNYEAQ. Trimming took off 5 bases at V and 2 bases at J, with 16 bases between the two ends. The CDR3 length is 15 residues. The CDR3 DNA sequence: TGTGCCAGCAGCCTGACGGAAGGAGGAACCTACGAGCAGTACTTC. It specifies CASSLTEGGTYEQYF.

This clone has more than one count but fewer than ten. The chain employs TRBV9 and TRBJ2-4; D is ambiguous. Germline V lookup: CDR1 SGDLS, CDR2 YYNGEE. Trimming took off 0 bases at V and 1 base at J, with 11 bases between the two ends. The CDR3 is made up of 16 amino acids. This CDR3 is CASSVGDVAAKNIQYF. CDR3 nucleotide sequence: TGTGCCAGCAGCGTAGGGGATGTCGCGGCCAAAAACATTCAGTACTTC.

This clone was seen only a few times. J is TRBJ2-3 and V is TRBV7-6; 11 bases agree with TRBD1. The CDR3 length is 15 residues. Germline trimming cut 5 bases from V and 3 bases from J; bases unmatched to any gene: 4. The V gene's germline CDR1 is SGHVS and CDR2 FNYEAQ. CDR3 sequence reads: CASSGGQGVTDTQYF. CDR3 nucleotides: TGTGCCAGCAGCGGGGGACAGGGGGTTACAGATACGCAGTATTTT.

The chain couples TRBV7-9 to TRBJ1-2; perhaps TRBD1 as D (6 bases). This CDR3 contains 16 residues. V lost 5 bases, J lost 0 bases, and 16 bases lay in between. In germline, CDR1 is SEHNR, CDR2 FQNEAQ (reference sequence). DNA for the CDR3: TGTGCCAGCAGCCTTCTTCAGGGGTCTACTAACTATGGCTACACCTTC. Translated, it gives CASSLLQGSTNYGYTF.

The DNA of the CDR3 is TGTGCCAGCAGACTAGGGGACTCACCTACCCCCCGGGAGACCCAGTACTTC. Protein product: CASRLGDSPTPRETQYF. The gene calls are TRBV7-2 and TRBJ2-5, with a possible D match to TRBD2 (6 bases). Trimming took off 6 bases at V and 5 bases at J, with 25 bases between the two ends. The length of the CDR3 is 17 residues. Germline values: CDR1 SGHTA, CDR2 FQGNSA.

This clone came up a few times. The rearrangement uses TRBV28 and TRBJ1-1; D not certain. CDR3 length equals 12 residues. The germline V gene encodes CDR1 MDHEN and CDR2 SYDVKM. V was trimmed by 6 bases and J by 0 bases, leaving 5 bases between them. The CDR3, as DNA: TGTGCCAGCAGGAGTCTGAACACTGAAGCTTTCTTT. The encoded protein is CASRSLNTEAFF.

This chain joins TRBV6-5 and TRBJ1-4; D ambiguous. The CDR3 sequence is 15 residues long. The V gene lost 4 bases and the J gene lost 5 bases, with 14 bases spanning the gap. The germline V gene encodes CDR1 MNHEY and CDR2 SVGAGI. The CDR3 spells CASSLGFLRNEKLFF. CDR3 DNA: TGTGCCAGCAGTTTGGGATTTCTACGGAATGAAAAACTGTTTTTT.

The chain links TRBV7-2 to TRBJ2-5; D remains unclear. This CDR3 has 14 residues. Between the trimmed V and J ends, which lost 2 bases and 4 bases, there was a span of 11 bases. CDR1 and CDR2 from the germline V gene are SGHTA and FQGNSA. The CDR3 region is CASSLSSWAETQYF. CDR3 sequence (DNA): TGTGCCAGCAGCTTAAGTAGCTGGGCAGAGACCCAGTACTTC.